The clone carrying this TCR beta chain was found many times. The target antigen is unknown. The data originate from a study of T cells after yellow fever vaccination. Study-wide context: SMART-Seq v4 Ultra Low Input served to prepare low-cell-number fractions.

V lost 7 bases, J lost 0 bases, and 15 bases lay in between. CDR1 and CDR2 from the germline V gene are SQVTM and ANQGSEA. This CDR3 region has 14 residues. MiXCR was run by TCRdb on the 5' RACE reads, yielding one entry per CDR3 protein. The profile covers hundreds of thousands of distinct CDR3 sequences, with around 3.9% appearing a single time and around 24% taken by the ten largest. Study-level results: Contaminants from the bulk population, in the form of abundant clonotypes, could be found in FACS-sorted repertoires.

The chain joins TRBV29-1 to TRBJ1-1; D gene unclear. This specimen was PBMCs, taken on the day of the yellow fever booster vaccination. The clonotype comes from a man younger than 35 who received the YFV17D yellow fever vaccine. The CDR3: CSAGRQSVNTEAFF. The CDR3 nucleotides read TGCAGCGCTGGTAGACAAAGTGTGAACACTGAAGCTTTCTTT.